These T cell receptor beta chains were read from a single sample in a study of regulatory T cells in long-lasting Graves disease. TCRdb reprocessed the multiplex PCR reads with MiXCR, giving one entry per CDR3 protein. The top ten clones hold 20% of a sample with about 330,000 distinct CDR3 sequences, about 16% of them seen once. These same records also appear under a second study, on T cells in Graves' hyperthyroidism and ophthalmopathy.

Sequenced material: peripheral blood mononuclear cells (PBMCs), taken at new diagnosis, from a patient treated with antithyroid drugs. These receptors all come from a woman aged 18-29 years with Graves disease. Each CDR3 is given without its conserved first and last residue. The order of the fields is CDR3 protein, V gene, CDR3 length.

CDR3aa: ASRPTSVTDTQY
v_gene: TRBV2
len: 12

CDR3aa: ASRAGGMYEQY
v_gene: TRBV6-2/TRBV6-3
len: 11

CDR3aa: ASRLGQGQNQPQH
v_gene: TRBV12-3/TRBV12-4
len: 13

CDR3aa: ASSRGLLGDYEQY
v_gene: TRBV19
len: 13

CDR3aa: AISEQGQHSNQPQH
v_gene: TRBV10-3
len: 14

CDR3aa: ASSPGDRRGKETQY
v_gene: TRBV11-1
len: 14

CDR3aa: ASSPRTGWAYEQY
v_gene: TRBV3-1
len: 13

CDR3aa: SARDLRRSNQPQH
v_gene: TRBV20-1
len: 13

CDR3aa: ASRRQVEAF
v_gene: TRBV2
len: 9

CDR3aa: ASSHADAGRGPQH
v_gene: TRBV12-3/TRBV12-4
len: 13

CDR3aa: ASSGPATSVYNEQF
v_gene: TRBV13
len: 14

CDR3aa: ASRPDVAKSPLH
v_gene: TRBV4-1
len: 12

CDR3aa: SAYGTSGRVYEQY
v_gene: TRBV20-1
len: 13

CDR3aa: ASSLTSGGYNEQF
v_gene: TRBV2
len: 13

CDR3aa: ASSQDGHGGSYNEQF
v_gene: TRBV4-1
len: 15

CDR3aa: ASSTIRTSASTDTQY
v_gene: TRBV5-1
len: 15

CDR3aa: AREGQGETGELF
v_gene: TRBV2
len: 12

CDR3aa: SVEDDEHYNTQY
v_gene: TRBV29-1
len: 12

CDR3aa: ASSPEQGYNEQF
v_gene: TRBV5-7
len: 12

CDR3aa: ASIWTSGTRGEQF
v_gene: TRBV27
len: 13

CDR3aa: ASSQEGGGTGELF
v_gene: TRBV4-2
len: 13

CDR3aa: ASSPGPGGWADTQY
v_gene: TRBV5-1
len: 14

CDR3aa: SVEAATGSGGKLF
v_gene: TRBV29-1
len: 13

CDR3aa: SATLPRGTTYNEQF
v_gene: TRBV20-1
len: 14

CDR3aa: ASSPLPKWDSGANVLT
v_gene: TRBV18
len: 16

CDR3aa: ASSPRTAYSNQPQH
v_gene: TRBV6-1
len: 14

CDR3aa: AWMRAAGGTGELF
v_gene: TRBV30
len: 13

CDR3aa: ASSLVTPNTEAF
v_gene: TRBV12-3/TRBV12-4
len: 12

CDR3aa: ASSQDLGGVGAGELF
v_gene: TRBV4-1
len: 15

CDR3aa: ASSPTRDRGTKTQY
v_gene: TRBV12-3/TRBV12-4
len: 14

CDR3aa: ASSQDRGRVNTEAF
v_gene: TRBV18
len: 14